Listed below are T cell receptor beta chains from one sample, sequenced in a study of cytomegalovirus exposure and HLA in healthy donors. This table comes from immunoSEQ multiplex PCR, and its TCRdb copy is limited to in-frame clones, with some not included. The table shows 150,000 to 200,000 clones, with more than 65% occurring only once. Sequences were obtained from PBMCs. Receptors were obtained from a man aged 18 to 29 in good health and CMV-seropositive. CDR3s include the opening cysteine and the closing phenylalanine or tryptophan. Each record gives: CDR3 length, D gene, V gene, J gene, clone size, CDR3 DNA, CDR3 protein. The D gene is left open where the match is weak. Clone sizes are given selectively: once, few, many, or a class where the clone is expanded.

length: 20; D: -; V: TRBV4-1; J: TRBJ2-1; size: -; DNA: TGCGCCAGCAGCCAAGATTTCCCTAGTGGGGGGTCGAGCTCCTACAATGAGCAGTTCTTC; CDR3: CASSQDFPSGGSSSYNEQFF
length: 17; D: -; V: TRBV4-2; J: TRBJ2-1; size: -; DNA: TGTGCCAGCAGCCAAGATATAGGCGGGACTGGGTTCGTTGAGCAGTTCTTC; CDR3: CASSQDIGGTGFVEQFF
length: 17; D: TRBD1; V: TRBV28; J: TRBJ1-4; size: -; DNA: TGTGCCAGCAGTTTCCTCCAATCACAGGGGACTAATGAAAAACTGTTTTTT; CDR3: CASSFLQSQGTNEKLFF
length: 16; D: TRBD2; V: TRBV7-3; J: TRBJ2-1; size: few; DNA: TGTGCCAGCAGCCCAAGGGTCTGGGGGGGGTTAGATGAGCAGTTCTTC; CDR3: CASSPRVWGGLDEQFF
length: 14; D: TRBD1; V: TRBV30; J: TRBJ1-2; size: -; DNA: TGTGCCTGGAGTGTACGGACAGGGAGCTATGGCTACACCTTC; CDR3: CAWSVRTGSYGYTF
length: 14; D: TRBD1; V: TRBV30; J: TRBJ2-5; size: -; DNA: TGTGCCTGGAGTGATCCGGGACAGATTCTGGCCCAGTACTTC; CDR3: CAWSDPGQILAQYF
length: 14; D: -; V: TRBV14; J: TRBJ2-7; size: -; DNA: TGTGCCAGCAGCCAATCTTGGGACTCCTACGAGCAGTACTTC; CDR3: CASSQSWDSYEQYF
length: 14; D: -; V: TRBV6-5; J: TRBJ1-1; size: few; DNA: TGTGCCAGCAGTTACGGTCAGTTGGCTGGTGAAGCTTTCTTT; CDR3: CASSYGQLAGEAFF
length: 16; D: TRBD1; V: TRBV28; J: TRBJ1-2; size: -; DNA: TGTGCCAGCAGTTTCGACAGGGGCGCTCTGTACTATGGCTACACCTTC; CDR3: CASSFDRGALYYGYTF
length: 15; D: -; V: TRBV19; J: TRBJ1-1; size: -; DNA: TGTGCCAGTAGTAATGGTATTGGGGGCGGGACTGAAGCTTTCTTT; CDR3: CASSNGIGGGTEAFF
length: 14; D: -; V: TRBV5-1; J: TRBJ2-7; size: -; DNA: TGCGCCAGCAGCTTGAGATCGGGACATCTAGAGGGGTACTTC; CDR3: CASSLRSGHLEGYF
length: 16; D: TRBD1; V: TRBV5-1; J: TRBJ1-1; size: -; DNA: TGCGCCAGCAGCTTGGCCCAGGGGGCGTTAGGAACTGAAGCTTTCTTT; CDR3: CASSLAQGALGTEAFF
length: 14; D: -; V: TRBV6-1; J: TRBJ2-7; size: -; DNA: TGTGCCAGCAACGCCCAACCGGGGTCCTACGAGCAGTACTTC; CDR3: CASNAQPGSYEQYF
length: 19; D: TRBD2; V: TRBV4-1; J: TRBJ2-3; size: -; DNA: TGCGCCAGCAGCCAACTTGACACTTATAGCGGGAGAGGGACAGATACGCAGTATTTT; CDR3: CASSQLDTYSGRGTDTQYF
length: 14; D: -; V: TRBV28; J: TRBJ1-1; size: -; DNA: TGTGCCAGCAGGGACAATGCAGGGGTCACTGAAGCTTTCTTT; CDR3: CASRDNAGVTEAFF
length: 13; D: -; V: TRBV19; J: TRBJ2-4; size: -; DNA: TGTGCCAGTAGTATAGATCTCTTCACCGCCGGGGACTTC; CDR3: CASSIDLFTAGDF
length: 11; D: -; V: TRBV30; J: TRBJ2-2; size: -; DNA: TGTGCCTGGTGGCATCCAACGGAGCTGTTTTTT; CDR3: CAWWHPTELFF
length: 14; D: -; V: TRBV2; J: TRBJ1-1; size: -; DNA: TGTGCCAGCAGTGATGAGGGGGTTGACACTGAAGCTTTCTTT; CDR3: CASSDEGVDTEAFF
length: 12; D: TRBD1; V: TRBV28; J: TRBJ1-2; size: -; DNA: TGTGCCAGCAGTTTCTCGACAGGGGCCGTCGTCTTC; CDR3: CASSFSTGAVVF
length: 14; D: -; V: TRBV11-3; J: TRBJ2-1; size: -; DNA: TGTGCCAGCAGCTTAGAAGCTGGGCGGGATGAGCAGTTCTTC; CDR3: CASSLEAGRDEQFF
length: 15; D: TRBD2; V: TRBV30; J: TRBJ2-5; size: once; DNA: TGTGCCTGGAGTGCCGGACTAGCGGGAGAAGAGACCCAGTACTTC; CDR3: CAWSAGLAGEETQYF
length: 17; D: TRBD1; V: TRBV28; J: TRBJ1-2; size: -; DNA: TGTGCCAGCAGTTTAGGCGCGGTGCAGGGGGCGGACTATGGCTACACCTTC; CDR3: CASSLGAVQGADYGYTF
length: 13; D: TRBD1; V: TRBV6-1; J: TRBJ1-2; size: -; DNA: TGTGCCAGCAGCCCCGACAGGGCTGACGGCTACACCTTC; CDR3: CASSPDRADGYTF
length: 16; D: TRBD2; V: TRBV7-2; J: TRBJ2-3; size: few; DNA: TGTGCCAGCAGCTTAGATTGGGGGGGGAGCACAGATACGCAGTATTTT; CDR3: CASSLDWGGSTDTQYF
length: 16; D: -; V: TRBV4-3; J: TRBJ2-7; size: -; DNA: TGCGCCAGCAGCCAAGATACCGGACAGCTCCCCTACGAGCAGTACTTC; CDR3: CASSQDTGQLPYEQYF
length: 13; D: TRBD1; V: TRBV5-1; J: TRBJ2-4; size: -; DNA: TGCGCCAGCAGCTCGACAGGGTGGGACATTCAGTACTTC; CDR3: CASSSTGWDIQYF
length: 15; D: -; V: TRBV4-3; J: TRBJ2-3; size: once; DNA: TGCGCCAGCAGCCAAGATGGAGGGGGCCTAGATACGCAGTATTTT; CDR3: CASSQDGGGLDTQYF
length: 12; D: -; V: TRBV28; J: TRBJ1-1; size: -; DNA: TGTGCCAGCAGTTTTCGGGTCACTGAAGCTTTCTTT; CDR3: CASSFRVTEAFF
length: 17; D: TRBD1; V: TRBV9; J: TRBJ2-5; size: once; DNA: TGTGCCAGCAGCGTAGGATGGGGACAGGGAGGCCCAGAGACCCAGTACTTC; CDR3: CASSVGWGQGGPETQYF
length: 14; D: TRBD1; V: TRBV7-3; J: TRBJ2-3; size: -; DNA: TGTGCCAGCAGGGAAGGGGGCGGAGAAAATACGCAGTATTTT; CDR3: CASREGGGENTQYF
length: 13; D: TRBD1; V: TRBV5-1; J: TRBJ2-1; size: -; DNA: TGCGCCAGCAGCCGGGACAGGTACAATGAGCAGTTCTTC; CDR3: CASSRDRYNEQFF
length: 15; D: -; V: TRBV6-5; J: TRBJ2-7; size: -; DNA: TGTGCCAGCAGTACGCCGTGGGGGCCTTCCTACGAGCAGTACTTC; CDR3: CASSTPWGPSYEQYF
length: 19; D: -; V: TRBV4-2; J: TRBJ2-6; size: -; DNA: TGTGCCAGCAGCCAAGAAGGTGGAGGGACGAGCTCTGGGGCCAACGTCCTGACTTTC; CDR3: CASSQEGGGTSSGANVLTF
length: 16; D: TRBD1; V: TRBV5-6; J: TRBJ1-2; size: once; DNA: TGTGCCAGCAGCTTAGCTATCACAGGGGTGTCCTATGGCTACACCTTC; CDR3: CASSLAITGVSYGYTF
length: 14; D: -; V: TRBV27; J: TRBJ2-1; size: -; DNA: TGTGCCAGCAGTTATTCTAACCCCCGTAATGAGCAGTTCTTC; CDR3: CASSYSNPRNEQFF
length: 12; D: -; V: TRBV30; J: TRBJ2-7; size: few; DNA: TGTGCCTGGAGTGTAACTCGTCACGAGCAGTACTTC; CDR3: CAWSVTRHEQYF
length: 15; D: -; V: TRBV4-3; J: TRBJ2-1; size: few; DNA: TGCGCCAGCAGCCAAGAGGCAGGGGAAAAGAATGAGCAGTTCTTC; CDR3: CASSQEAGEKNEQFF
length: 15; D: TRBD2; V: TRBV6-4; J: TRBJ2-2; size: few; DNA: TGTGCCAGCAGTGAAGACGCGGGGGGGACCGGGGAGCTGTTTTTT; CDR3: CASSEDAGGTGELFF
length: 18; D: TRBD2; V: TRBV19; J: TRBJ2-2; size: -; DNA: TGTGCCAGTAGTTTCTCAGCCGGACTAGCGGGAGGGACCGGGGAGCTGTTTTTT; CDR3: CASSFSAGLAGGTGELFF
length: 16; D: TRBD1; V: TRBV5-6; J: TRBJ2-7; size: -; DNA: TGTGCCAGCAGCCGACTCGACGGGACAGACGACTACGAGCAGTACTTC; CDR3: CASSRLDGTDDYEQYF
length: 13; D: TRBD1; V: TRBV7-9; J: TRBJ2-7; size: -; DNA: TGTGCCAGCAGCCCCTTACAGGGGAACGAGCAGTACTTC; CDR3: CASSPLQGNEQYF
length: 15; D: TRBD2; V: TRBV13; J: TRBJ2-3; size: -; DNA: TGTGCCAGCAGCTTAACGGGAGGGGGCACAGATACGCAGTATTTT; CDR3: CASSLTGGGTDTQYF
length: 14; D: TRBD1; V: TRBV5-4; J: TRBJ2-5; size: -; DNA: TGTGCCAGCACCACAGGGGGGAGGCAAGAGACCCAGTACTTC; CDR3: CASTTGGRQETQYF
length: 15; D: TRBD2; V: TRBV5-4; J: TRBJ2-1; size: -; DNA: TGTGCCAGCAGCCGACTAGCGGGAGGGCCGAGCGAGCAGTTCTTC; CDR3: CASSRLAGGPSEQFF